A single sample is the source of the 28 T cell receptor beta chains below, sequenced in a study of T cell responses to AZD1222 COVID-19 vaccine (dated by TCRdb to the early 2020s). The label giving this sample's time point can be read as: about 28 days (+/-7) after the second vaccine dose. The receptor library was made with the immunoSEQ multiplex PCR assay. TCRdb stores this immuneACCESS table with in-frame sequences only. Part of the clones is absent; in the studies checked, under half of the shortfall reflects unresolved V genes, and no reason is known for the rest. The sample data list about 270,000 clones, and about 94% of these were observed just once. 0.55% of the sample belongs to the ten largest clones. The specimen comprised peripheral blood, sampled 28 days after the second AZD1222 dose. The receptors originated from an adult who received the AZD1222 COVID-19 vaccine.

The rearrangement links TRBV29-1 to TRBJ1-4; no definite D call. This CDR3 is built from 10 residues. Germline V lookup: CDR1 SQVTM, CDR2 ANQGSEA. V gave up 8 bases and J gave up 8 bases, with 9 bases separating them. CDR3 bases: TGCAGCCCCCTGCGGGAAAAACTGTTTTTT. Translating gives CSPLREKLFF.

The chain employs TRBV2 and TRBJ2-2, with 8 bases that match TRBD2. This CDR3 spans 13 amino acids. Germline lookup yields CDR1 SNHLY and CDR2 FYNNEI. CDR3 DNA sequence: TGTGCAACCCGGGAGGGATACACCGGGGAGCTGTTTTTT. Translation: CATREGYTGELFF.

The chain recombines TRBV2 with TRBJ1-4, with 7 bases fitting TRBD1. This CDR3 has 14 amino acids. Germline loops: CDR1 SNHLY, CDR2 FYNNEI. V trimming: 6 bases; J trimming: 2 bases; junction bases outside the gene matches: 3. CDR3 loop: CASRTGVTNEKLFF. The DNA of the CDR3 is TGTGCCAGCAGAACAGGGGTCACTAATGAAAAACTGTTTTTT.

The chain recombines TRBV5-1 with TRBJ2-7; 8 bases agree with TRBD2. The CDR3 contains 15 residues. Trimming cost V 1 base and J 1 base; bases outside gene matches: 4. The germline V gene has CDR1 SGHRS and CDR2 YFSETQ. The CDR3 reads CASSLSGSASYEQYF. In DNA form, the CDR3 reads TGCGCCAGCAGCTTGAGCGGGAGTGCTTCCTACGAGCAGTACTTC.

The chain links TRBV28 to TRBJ1-2; no definite D call. Trimming pared 8 bases from V and 8 bases from J, leaving 18 bases between. The CDR3 sequence is 13 residues long. Germline V gene lookup returns CDR1 MDHEN and CDR2 SYDVKM. The CDR3 sequence: CASHMSGRWGYTF. The CDR3 DNA is TGTGCCAGCCACATGAGCGGGCGATGGGGCTACACCTTC.

Concerning this clone itself: This sample includes further DNA sequences coding for the same CDR3. The chain couples TRBV2 to TRBJ2-7; D unclear. The germline V gene has CDR1 SNHLY and CDR2 FYNNEI. With 4 bases removed from V and 4 bases from J, the gap between germline ends came to 2 bases. This CDR3 spans 10 amino acids. The CDR3 region is CASSVYEQYF. The CDR3 region has the DNA TGTGCCAGCAGTGTGTACGAGCAGTACTTC.

The V gene is TRBV7-9, the J gene TRBJ1-1; D perhaps matches TRBD1 (6 bases). This CDR3 spans 15 amino acids. Germline lookup yields CDR1 SEHNR and CDR2 FQNEAQ (reference sequence). Trimming removed 4 bases from V and 1 base from J, with 13 bases in between. In DNA, the CDR3 is TGTGCCAGCAGCTCGATGGGGGCACGGAACACTGAAGCTTTCTTT. Translated: CASSSMGARNTEAFF.

V usage is TRBV7-9 and J usage is TRBJ2-5; no reliable D call. The germline V gene encodes CDR1 SEHNR and CDR2 FQNEAQ (reference sequence). V shed 0 bases and J shed 4 bases, with 6 bases lying between them. The CDR3 loop spans 13 amino acids. CDR3 sequence: CASSLALGETQYF. For the CDR3, the DNA is TGTGCCAGCAGCTTAGCTCTCGGAGAGACCCAGTACTTC.

V is TRBV5-1 and J is TRBJ2-3; 9 positions agree with TRBD1. This CDR3 is 15 amino acids long. The V and J ends lost 1 base and 4 bases, in that order; junction bases with no gene match: 4. Germline V gene data show CDR1 as SGHRS and CDR2 as YFSETQ. The CDR3 here is CASSLIGQGSDTQYF. As DNA, the CDR3 is TGCGCCAGCAGCTTGATAGGACAGGGGTCAGATACGCAGTATTTT.

CDR3 amino acids: CASSLDLNTEAFF. Written as DNA, the CDR3 is TGTGCCAGCAGCTTAGACCTGAACACTGAAGCTTTCTTT. This sequence joins TRBV11-2 and TRBJ1-1; no reliable D call. The CDR3 has 13 amino acids. Trimming shortened V by 0 bases and J by 0 bases, and 2 bases separated the two germline ends. CDR1 is SGHAT, CDR2 FQNNGV, per germline.

This chain joins TRBV5-1 and TRBJ2-5; D is perhaps TRBD1 or TRBD2 (5 bases each). Per germline, CDR1 SGHRS and CDR2 YFSETQ. Trimming removed 4 bases at V and 3 bases at J, with 13 bases between. The CDR3 covers 14 residues. The CDR3 nucleotides read TGCGCCAGCAGCCCGTCGGGGACGAAAGAGACCCAGTACTTC. It is translated as CASSPSGTKETQYF.

The sample holds a few counts of this clone. The V gene is TRBV2, the J gene TRBJ1-5; D unclear. V lost 0 bases, J lost 2 bases, and 8 bases lay in between. This CDR3 region has 15 residues. The germline CDR1 and CDR2 sequences are SNHLY and FYNNEI. CDR3 sequence (DNA): TGTGCCAGCAGTGAAGCCCGAGGCGGCAATCAGCCCCAGCATTTT. This gives the protein CASSEARGGNQPQHF.

V usage is TRBV19 and J usage is TRBJ1-5; possible D gene TRBD1, 5 bases. This CDR3 comprises 14 residues. V lost 5 bases, J lost 2 bases, and 10 bases lay in between. Per the germline V gene, CDR1 is LNHDA and CDR2 is SQIVND (reference sequence). The CDR3 loop reads CASSGPTGNQPQHF. CDR3 in DNA: TGTGCCAGTAGTGGGCCGACAGGCAATCAGCCCCAGCATTTT.

This chain links TRBV27 with TRBJ2-1; D gene uncertain. Trimming left V 3 bases short and J 5 bases short, with 14 bases between. The CDR3 is 15 residues long. The V gene's germline CDR1 is MNHEY and CDR2 SMNVEV (reference sequence). The CDR3: CASSLRQFGNNEQFF. The CDR3 DNA sequence: TGTGCCAGCAGTTTGCGCCAATTTGGGAACAATGAGCAGTTCTTC.

The table lists this clone with a count of one. The V call is TRBV19, the J call TRBJ2-1, with D possibly being TRBD1 or TRBD2 (5 bases each). Germline CDR1 is LNHDA and CDR2 is SQIVND (reference sequence). The CDR3 sequence is 16 residues long. The V gene lost 7 bases and the J gene lost 3 bases, with 19 bases spanning the gap. The CDR3 DNA sequence: TGTGCCAGTAACCCGGGACCGATAAACCTCTACAATGAGCAGTTCTTC. It yields the protein CASNPGPINLYNEQFF.

The chain has TRBV30 and TRBJ1-1; a weak D match, TRBD1 (5 bases). CDR1 is GTSNPN and CDR2 is SVGIG in the germline V gene (reference sequence). The germline V and J ends were trimmed by 4 bases and 0 bases, with 9 bases remaining between them. The CDR3 totals 13 residues. This CDR3 reads CAWNRGLNTEAFF. The DNA for the CDR3 is TGTGCCTGGAATAGGGGACTGAACACTGAAGCTTTCTTT.

This chain links TRBV11-1 with TRBJ2-7; 9 bases are shared with TRBD1. In germline, CDR1 is SGHAT, CDR2 FQDESV (reference sequence). V lost 3 bases and J lost 6; bases outside the gene matches: 6. The CDR3 runs to 14 residues. The CDR3 DNA reads TGTGCCAGCAGCTTCGTCGGGACAGGGTCCGAGCAGTACTTC. This codes for CASSFVGTGSEQYF.

The chain recombines TRBV18 with TRBJ2-5; perhaps TRBD1 as D (6 bases). The CDR3 sequence is 14 residues long. CDR1 and CDR2 from the germline V gene are KGHSH and LQKENI. V lost 2 bases and J 1 base, leaving 8 bases between the germline ends. In nucleotides, the CDR3 is TGTGCCAGCTCACCAAGGACAGTCCAAGAGACCCAGTACTTC. Translation gives CASSPRTVQETQYF.

This chain uses TRBV5-1 with TRBJ1-1; 8 bases align to TRBD1. J gave up 2 bases and V 1 base, and 1 base lay outside the gene matches. Looked up from germline, CDR1 is SGHRS and CDR2 is YFSETQ. CDR3 length: 14 amino acids. The CDR3 DNA reads TGCGCCAGCAGCTTGACAGGGGGAAACACTGAAGCTTTCTTT. Translating it yields CASSLTGGNTEAFF.

This clone occurred once. CDR3 nucleotide sequence: TGTGCCAGCAGGCGGACAGGGGGAACCGGGGAGCTGTTTTTT. Protein sequence: CASRRTGGTGELFF. The chain joins TRBV25-1 to TRBJ2-2; 10 bases are a match to TRBD1. V lost 6 bases and J lost 5; bases outside the gene matches: 3. The germline gives CDR1 MGHDK, CDR2 SYGVNS. The CDR3 has 14 residues.

The J gene is TRBJ1-6, the V gene TRBV5-1, with D uncertain. The CDR3 sequence is 15 residues long. Germline V gene data show CDR1 as SGHRS and CDR2 as YFSETQ. Deletions cut 3 bases from V and 2 bases from J, with 9 bases between. The CDR3 nucleotides are TGCGCCAGCAGCTGGGGTGAGGCCTATAATTCACCCCTCCACTTT. Translation: CASSWGEAYNSPLHF.

Note on this clone: Other DNA sequences within the sample encode an identical CDR3. J is TRBJ1-4 and V is TRBV5-1; TRBD1 is a possible D gene (5 bases). Trimming left V 3 bases short and J 4 bases short, with 10 bases between. CDR3 length: 14 amino acids. CDR1 and CDR2 from the germline V gene are SGHRS and YFSETQ. Here the CDR3 reads CASSSGTVNEKLFF. The CDR3 DNA is TGCGCCAGCAGCTCGGGGACCGTTAATGAAAAACTGTTTTTT.

V and J are TRBV15 and TRBJ1-3, with D perhaps TRBD1 (6 bases). CDR1 and CDR2 from the germline V gene are LNHNV and YYDKDF (reference sequence). The CDR3 is 14 residues long. Trimming pared 3 bases from V and 2 bases from J, leaving 8 bases between. CDR3 nucleotides: TGTGCCACCAGCAGGGACAGAGCTGGAAACACCATATATTTT. Translation: CATSRDRAGNTIYF.

Only one count was recorded for this clone. The V call is TRBV5-4, the J call TRBJ2-7; 7 bases align to TRBD1. The CDR3 runs 13 residues. V dropped 5 bases and J dropped 2; count of bases not matched to a gene: 4. The germline gives CDR1 SGHNT, CDR2 YYREEE (reference sequence). The CDR3 DNA sequence: TGTGCCAGCAGTGGACAGGCGACCTACGAGCAGTACTTC. This codes for CASSGQATYEQYF.

The chain employs TRBV18 and TRBJ1-6, with 7 bases that match TRBD1. This CDR3 comprises 15 residues. J was trimmed by 8 bases and V by 4 bases; bases with no gene match: 8. Germline V gene data show CDR1 as KGHSH and CDR2 as LQKENI. The CDR3 coding sequence is TGTGCCAGCTCACTTTCGACAGGGCGAGATTCACCCCTCCACTTT. Protein sequence: CASSLSTGRDSPLHF.

The V and J genes are TRBV28 and TRBJ1-4; possible D gene TRBD1, 5 bases. V gave up 4 bases and J gave up 10 bases, with 16 bases separating them. The germline V gene has CDR1 MDHEN and CDR2 SYDVKM. This CDR3 has 14 amino acids. CDR3 residues: CASSWRDFGGKLFF. The DNA of the CDR3 is TGTGCCAGCAGTTGGAGGGACTTTGGAGGAAAACTGTTTTTT.

This rearrangement joins TRBV20-1 to TRBJ2-1; D gene ambiguous. This CDR3 spans 14 amino acids. Trimming shortened V by 3 bases and J by 2 bases, and 11 bases separated the two germline ends. Germline V gene lookup returns CDR1 DFQATT and CDR2 SNEGSKA (reference sequence). CDR3 loop: CSASRGPAYNEQFF. The DNA for the CDR3 is TGCAGTGCTAGTCGCGGACCTGCCTACAATGAGCAGTTCTTC.

The chain joins TRBV20-1 to TRBJ2-5; D remains unclear. This CDR3 is built from 11 residues. Trimming removed 6 bases at V and 4 bases at J, with 9 bases between. The germline V gene has CDR1 DFQATT and CDR2 SNEGSKA (reference sequence). As DNA, the CDR3 is TGCAGTGCCGGGCTTGGAGAGACCCAGTACTTC. Protein sequence: CSAGLGETQYF.